These 27 T cell receptor beta chains were all obtained from the same sample, sequenced in a study of T cells in women clearing cervical HPV infection. Some clones are missing from TCRdb's copy, which holds only in-frame ones; the method was immunoSEQ multiplex PCR. Its table lists fewer than 35,000 clones. Sequenced input: blood buffy coat. All receptors derive from a woman between 18 and 75 years old with a cervical HPV16 infection that either progressed to CIN3+ or cleared (not recorded which).

Remarks on this clone: Read coverage stops 3 residues before the CDR3 terminus; the germline J gene supplies the remainder. The chain links TRBV19 to TRBJ1-1, with TRBD1 as a possible D gene (6 bases). The CDR3 has 13 amino acids. Trimming left V 8 bases short and J 1 base short, with 11 bases between. In germline, CDR1 is LNHDA, CDR2 SQIVND (reference sequence). The CDR3 here is CASGRGANTEAFF. The sequenced part of the CDR3 DNA is TGTGCCAGTGGTCGGGGGGCGAACACTGAA.

With regard to this clone: Sequencing ends 3 residues short of the CDR3 end; the germline J gene provides the rest. V usage is TRBV20-1 and J usage is TRBJ2-3; 8 bases match TRBD2. CDR1 and CDR2 from the germline V gene are DFQATT and SNEGSKA (reference sequence). This CDR3 contains 18 residues. J lost 2 bases, V lost 5 bases, and 18 bases had no gene match. The CDR3 here is CSAYQLISGLADTDTQYF. The part of the CDR3 DNA that was read is TGCAGTGCTTATCAACTTATATCTGGACTAGCAGACACAGATACG.

Concerning this clone itself: The read ends 3 residues before the CDR3 terminus; that terminus is restored from the germline J gene. J is TRBJ2-1 and V is TRBV30; 11 bases align to TRBD1. Trimming removed 5 bases from V and 3 bases from J; junction bases left unmatched: 3. Germline V CDR1 and CDR2: GTSNPN, SVGIG (reference sequence). The CDR3 sequence is 14 residues long. Incomplete CDR3 DNA: TGTGCCTGGGCCGGGACAGGGGGCTACAATGAG. Translation: CAWAGTGGYNE. The whole CDR3 protein reads CAWAGTGGYNEQFF.

Comments on this clone: The read halts 3 residues ahead of the CDR3 end, with the missing end drawn from the germline J gene. V usage is TRBV19 and J usage is TRBJ1-2, with 7 bases lining up with TRBD1. The CDR3 consists of 15 residues. CDR1 LNHDA and CDR2 SQIVND come from the germline V gene (reference sequence). The junction had 8 bases not matched to a gene; V was cut back by 4 bases and J by 3 bases. The CDR3 DNA, read in part, is TGTGCCAGTAGTAGGCGAGACAGGGAAGACTATGGC. Amino acids: CASSRRDREDYG. Given in full, the CDR3 is CASSRRDREDYGYTF.

A remark on this clone: Sequencing ends 3 residues short of the CDR3 end; the germline J gene provides the rest. V gene TRBV19 combines with J gene TRBJ2-4; possible D gene TRBD1, 6 bases. Germline V lookup: CDR1 LNHDA, CDR2 SQIVND (reference sequence). This CDR3 has 13 residues. The CDR3 bases that were read are TGTGCCAGGCGCGACAGGCCAAACTATGGT. Encoded protein: CARRDRPNYG. The entire CDR3 reads CARRDRPNYGQYF.

Worth noting for this clone: The missing CDR3 end, 3 residues past where the read stops, is filled in from the germline J gene. The rearrangement uses TRBV6-2 or TRBV6-3 and TRBJ2-2; a possible D gene is TRBD1 (5 bases). Germline CDR1 is MNHEY and CDR2 is SVGEGT. The length of the CDR3 is 16 residues. The CDR3 sequence: CASSYSFYRNNSPLFF. The part of the CDR3 DNA that was read is TGTGCCAGCAGTTACTCGTTCTACAGGAATAATTCACCG.

With respect to this clone: The CDR3 is cut off 3 residues early in the read; its end comes from the germline J gene. V is TRBV7-2 and J is TRBJ1-2; TRBD1 matches at 9 bases. Germline V CDR1 and CDR2: SGHTA, FQGNSA. V lost 5 bases, J lost 5 bases, and 6 bases stayed unmatched. CDR3 length: 14 residues. CDR3 DNA, as far as it was read: TGTGCCAGCAGCCCCGGGACAGGGTCTTATGGC. Translating it yields CASSPGTGSYG. The complete CDR3 protein is CASSPGTGSYGYTF.

Notes on this clone: The CDR3 goes on 3 residues after the read ends, and that part is filled in from the germline J gene. The V call is TRBV19, the J call TRBJ2-3, with 10 bases that match TRBD1. With 4 bases clipped from V and 6 bases from J, the junction kept 7 bases outside the gene matches. This CDR3 is built from 15 residues. Germline-derived CDR1 and CDR2 are LNHDA and SQIVND (reference sequence). CDR3: CASSTPGQGSDTQYF. The sequenced part of the CDR3 DNA is TGTGCCAGTAGTACACCGGGACAGGGGTCCGATACG.

As for this clone: The read terminates 3 residues before the CDR3 end, so the remaining end is supplied by the germline J gene. The chain has TRBV4-2 and TRBJ1-6, with D tentatively TRBD1 (6 bases). The germline gives CDR1 LGHNA, CDR2 YNFKEQ. The CDR3 sequence is 15 residues long. The DNA read from the CDR3 is TGTGCCAGCAGCCAAGTCGTGCAGGGGCTGATTCCC. Translating it yields CASSQVVQGLIP. The CDR3 in full is CASSQVVQGLIPLHF.

On this clone itself: The read gets to within 3 residues of the CDR3 end, and the germline J gene fills in the rest. The V and J genes are TRBV5-4 and TRBJ1-1; TRBD1 matches at 8 bases. Trimming at V came to 6 bases and at J to 1 base, leaving 8 bases not matched to a gene. CDR1 SGHNT and CDR2 YYREEE come from the germline V gene (reference sequence). This CDR3 region has 15 residues. CDR3 residues: CASTRTGQANTEAFF. The DNA read from the CDR3 is TGTGCCAGCACCCGGACAGGGCAGGCGAACACTGAA.

As regards this clone: The CDR3 goes on 3 residues after the read ends, and that part is filled in from the germline J gene. The chain carries TRBV11-2 and TRBJ1-1; D is undetermined. The CDR3 has 12 amino acids. CDR1 and CDR2 (germline): SGHAT, FQNNGV. CDR3: CASSPRHPEAFF. The part of the CDR3 DNA that was read is TGTGCCAGCAGCCCCAGACATCCCGAA.

For this clone: The read stops 3 residues short of the end of the CDR3; the missing end is completed from the germline J gene. The chain is built from TRBV20-1 and TRBJ2-5; a possible D gene is TRBD1 (5 bases). Per the germline V gene, CDR1 is DFQATT and CDR2 is SNEGSKA (reference sequence). CDR3 size: 13 residues. Trimming left V 3 bases short and J 5 bases short, with 13 bases between. The CDR3 bases that were read are TGCAGTGCTAGGCCAGGGTTGTCCGAGACC. It codes for CSARPGLSET. The entire CDR3 reads CSARPGLSETQYF.

In regard to this clone: The observed sequence ends 3 residues before the CDR3 terminus, with the missing tail filled in from the germline J gene. The chain couples TRBV19 to TRBJ2-2, with D possibly TRBD2 on 6 matching bases. In germline, CDR1 is LNHDA, CDR2 SQIVND (reference sequence). Trimming took 6 bases from V and 6 from J, leaving 23 bases between them. The CDR3 runs to 17 residues. CDR3 DNA (partial): TGTGCCAGTAGGACTACTAGTTGGGGGGAGATCCCCGGGGAG. It is translated as CASRTTSWGEIPGE. The full-length CDR3 reads as CASRTTSWGEIPGELFF.

Points on this clone: The CDR3 end is not reached by the read, which stops 3 residues before it; the germline J gene fills it in. The rearrangement uses TRBV29-1 and TRBJ2-3, with 8 positions matching TRBD1. V shed 6 bases and J 5 bases; nucleotides not matched to a gene: 13. The CDR3 runs to 15 residues. Germline V gene lookup returns CDR1 SQVTM and CDR2 ANQGSEA. The sequenced CDR3 bases are TGCAGCGTGACAGGGGTTGAGTATCCTCGAGATACG. Translation: CSVTGVEYPRDT. The CDR3 in its entirety is CSVTGVEYPRDTQYF.

About this clone itself: The read comes to an end 3 residues before the CDR3 does, leaving the germline J gene to fill in the end. This rearrangement joins TRBV5-1 to TRBJ1-1, with TRBD1 as a possible D gene (5 bases). The CDR3 is made up of 13 amino acids. Germline CDR1 is SGHRS and CDR2 is YFSETQ. V was trimmed by 2 bases and J by 3 bases, leaving 8 bases between them. The CDR3 DNA, read in part, is TGCGCCAGCAGCTTAGCGGGGCACACTGAA. Its protein is CASSLAGHTE. The complete CDR3 sequence is CASSLAGHTEAFF.

The chain's CDR3 is CASSQDQNGGNEQFF. The CDR3 DNA, read in part, is TGCGCCAGCAGCCAAGATCAAAACGGGGGAAATGAG. This chain uses TRBV4-1 with TRBJ2-1, with D possibly matching TRBD2 (6 bases). The CDR3 end lies 3 residues beyond the end of the read and is filled in from the germline J gene. V dropped 0 bases and J dropped 7 bases, with 13 bases sitting between them. Germline CDR1 MGHRA, CDR2 YSYEKL. The CDR3 contains 15 residues.

Worth noting for this clone: The read is 3 residues too short to cover the CDR3 end, so that end is filled in from the germline J gene. The chain joins TRBV20-1 to TRBJ2-4; TRBD1 matches 8 bases. The V and J ends lost 5 bases and 2 bases, in that order; junction bases with no gene match: 8. Germline V gene sequence: CDR1 DFQATT, CDR2 SNEGSKA (reference sequence). This CDR3 contains 15 residues. The CDR3 DNA, read in part, is TGCAGTGCTCCCAGACAGGGGAGTACCAAAAACATT. Its translation: CSAPRQGSTKNI. The entire CDR3 sequence reads CSAPRQGSTKNIQYF.

In regard to this clone: The CDR3 end lies 3 residues beyond the end of the read and is filled in from the germline J gene. The sample contains more than one DNA sequence encoding this CDR3. This sequence joins TRBV5-1 and TRBJ2-1, with a possible D match to TRBD2 (6 bases). The germline V gene has CDR1 SGHRS and CDR2 YFSETQ. The CDR3 contains 14 residues. Trimming cost V 4 bases and J 3 bases, with 11 bases left between them. CDR3 region: CASSGSGGYNEQFF. The DNA read from the CDR3 is TGCGCCAGCAGCGGGTCCGGGGGCTACAATGAG.

In regard to this clone: The read ends 3 residues shy of where the CDR3 ends; the end is completed using the germline J gene. The chain carries TRBV20-1 and TRBJ1-1, with a possible D match to TRBD1 (5 bases). The V gene lost 3 bases and the J gene lost 0 bases, with 11 bases spanning the gap. CDR1 DFQATT and CDR2 SNEGSKA come from the germline V gene (reference sequence). This CDR3 contains 14 residues. The CDR3 bases that were read are TGCAGTGCTAGGAGACAGAGAATGAACACTGAA. It is translated as CSARRQRMNTE. The CDR3, in full, reads CSARRQRMNTEAFF.

Regarding this clone: Read data end 3 residues before the CDR3 end; the end is taken from the germline J gene. The rearrangement uses TRBV7-9 and TRBJ2-1; 7 nucleotides line up with TRBD1. The CDR3 has 15 amino acids. J was trimmed by 0 bases and V by 5 bases; bases with no gene match: 4. The germline V gene encodes CDR1 SEHNR and CDR2 FQNEAQ (reference sequence). The CDR3 DNA, read in part, is TGTGCCAGCAGCCCCCAGGGGGTCTCCTACAATGAG. Its translation: CASSPQGVSYNE. The whole CDR3 protein is CASSPQGVSYNEQFF.

For this clone: The CDR3 end is not reached by the read, which stops 3 residues before it; the germline J gene fills it in. The chain is built from TRBV10-3 and TRBJ2-7; D possibly corresponds to TRBD2 (6 bases). This CDR3 spans 13 amino acids. V was cut by 4 bases and J by 3 bases, with 10 bases left in between. Germline V lookup: CDR1 ENHRY, CDR2 SYGVKD. CDR3 bases read: TGTGCCATCAGTGCGGGGGACGGCTACGAG. This gives the protein CAISAGDGYE. The whole CDR3 sequence is CAISAGDGYEQYF.

Points on this clone: The read ends 3 residues early relative to the CDR3; the germline J gene fills the gap. The gene calls are TRBV2 and TRBJ2-2, with D possibly being TRBD2 (6 bases). The germline gives CDR1 SNHLY, CDR2 FYNNEI. This CDR3 contains 13 residues. CDR3 bases read: TGTGCCAGCGGAAGGAGGGTTGGTGAAAAG. It encodes CASGRRVGEK. The full CDR3 protein is CASGRRVGEKLFF.

Details on this clone: The read comes to an end 3 residues before the CDR3 does, leaving the germline J gene to fill in the end. The chain joins TRBV19 to TRBJ1-6, with TRBD1 matching 10 bases. CDR3 size: 16 residues. With V trimmed by 6 bases and J by 6 bases, 8 bases remained unmatched. CDR1 and CDR2 from the germline V gene are LNHDA and SQIVND (reference sequence). The part of the CDR3 DNA that was read is TGTGCCAGTAGGACGGGGACAGGGGAAATTAATTCACCC. Amino acid sequence: CASRTGTGEINSP. The whole CDR3 reads CASRTGTGEINSPLHF.

With regard to this clone: The read ends 3 residues shy of where the CDR3 ends; the end is completed using the germline J gene. V gene TRBV20-1 combines with J gene TRBJ2-3; D is possibly TRBD1 (5 bases). The germline V gene has CDR1 DFQATT and CDR2 SNEGSKA (reference sequence). The CDR3 runs to 15 residues. The CDR3 protein is CSARDSTGHQETQYF. The covered CDR3 bases are TGCAGTGCTAGAGATTCCACAGGCCACCAAGAGACG.

About this clone itself: The CDR3 end lies 3 residues beyond the end of the read and is filled in from the germline J gene. This chain uses TRBV7-8 with TRBJ1-2; D perhaps matches TRBD1 (6 bases). CDR1 and CDR2 (germline): SGHVS, FQNEAQ. The CDR3 runs 14 residues. Trimming removed 1 base from V and 5 bases from J, with 11 bases in between. Incomplete CDR3 DNA: TGTGCCAGCAGCTTAGACAGGGTCGGATATGGC. Residues: CASSLDRVGYG. The complete CDR3 sequence is CASSLDRVGYGYTF.

A remark on this clone: The CDR3 is cut off 3 residues early in the read; its end comes from the germline J gene. The chain couples TRBV7-9 to TRBJ1-2; no reliable D call. The CDR3 totals 11 residues. Germline values: CDR1 SEHNR, CDR2 FQNEAQ (reference sequence). CDR3 loop: CASSLSLDYTF. The sequenced CDR3 bases are TGTGCCAGCAGCTTAAGCCTAGAC.

The CDR3 is CSAPAPGRDYEQYF. The CDR3 DNA, read in part, is TGCAGTGCCCCGGCCCCTGGGCGGGACTACGAG. V gene TRBV20-1 combines with J gene TRBJ2-7, with a tentative D call TRBD2 (6 bases). The read terminates 3 residues ahead of where the CDR3 ends, so the germline J gene completes it. V lost 6 bases, J lost 3 bases, and 18 bases lay in between. The length of the CDR3 is 14 residues. CDR1 is DFQATT and CDR2 is SNEGSKA in the germline V gene (reference sequence).